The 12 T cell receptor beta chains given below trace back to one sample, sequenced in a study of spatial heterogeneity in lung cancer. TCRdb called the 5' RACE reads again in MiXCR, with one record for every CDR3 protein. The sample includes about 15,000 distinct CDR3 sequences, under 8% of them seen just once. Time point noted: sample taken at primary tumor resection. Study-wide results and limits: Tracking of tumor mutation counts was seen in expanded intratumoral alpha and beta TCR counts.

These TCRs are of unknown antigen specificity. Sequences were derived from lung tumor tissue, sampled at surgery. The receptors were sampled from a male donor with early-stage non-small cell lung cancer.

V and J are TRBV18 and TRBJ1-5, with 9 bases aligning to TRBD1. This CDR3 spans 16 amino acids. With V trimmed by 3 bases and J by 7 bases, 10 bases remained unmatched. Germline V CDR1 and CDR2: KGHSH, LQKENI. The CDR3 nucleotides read TGTGCCAGCTCACCTGCAACAGGGGGCGGCTTACAGCCCCAGCATTTT. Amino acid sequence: CASSPATGGGLQPQHF.

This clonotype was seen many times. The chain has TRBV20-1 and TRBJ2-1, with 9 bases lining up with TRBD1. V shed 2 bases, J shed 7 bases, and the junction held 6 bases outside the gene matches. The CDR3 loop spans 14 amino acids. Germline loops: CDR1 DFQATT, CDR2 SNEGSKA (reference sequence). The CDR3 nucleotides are TGCAGTGCTAGACAAGTGGGACAGGGTAATGAGCAGTTCTTC. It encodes CSARQVGQGNEQFF.

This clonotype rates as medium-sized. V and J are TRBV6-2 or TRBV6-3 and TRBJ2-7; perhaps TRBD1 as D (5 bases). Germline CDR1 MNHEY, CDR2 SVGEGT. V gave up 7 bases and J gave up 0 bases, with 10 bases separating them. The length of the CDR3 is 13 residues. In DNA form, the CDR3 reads TGTGCCAGCACAGGGAAGAACTCCTACGAGCAGTACGTC. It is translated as CASTGKNSYEQYV.

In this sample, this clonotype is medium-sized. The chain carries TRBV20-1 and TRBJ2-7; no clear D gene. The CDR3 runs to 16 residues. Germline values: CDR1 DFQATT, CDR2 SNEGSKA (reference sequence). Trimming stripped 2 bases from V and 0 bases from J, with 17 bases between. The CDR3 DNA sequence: TGCAGTGCTAGAAATTTTAGGACGGGTCTCTCCTACGAGCAGTACGTC. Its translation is CSARNFRTGLSYEQYV.

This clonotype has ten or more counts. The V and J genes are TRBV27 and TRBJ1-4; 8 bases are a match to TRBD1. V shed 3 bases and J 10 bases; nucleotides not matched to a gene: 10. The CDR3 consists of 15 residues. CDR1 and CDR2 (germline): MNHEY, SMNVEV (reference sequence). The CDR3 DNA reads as TGTGCCAGCAGTTTCGGGCAGGGGGCGCTGGGAAAACTGTTTTTT. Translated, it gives CASSFGQGALGKLFF.

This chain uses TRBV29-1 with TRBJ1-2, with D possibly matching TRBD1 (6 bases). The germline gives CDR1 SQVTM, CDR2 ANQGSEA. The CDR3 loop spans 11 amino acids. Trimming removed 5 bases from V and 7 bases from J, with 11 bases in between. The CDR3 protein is CSVFTGFGYTF. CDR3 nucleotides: TGCAGCGTTTTTACAGGGTTTGGCTACACCTTC.

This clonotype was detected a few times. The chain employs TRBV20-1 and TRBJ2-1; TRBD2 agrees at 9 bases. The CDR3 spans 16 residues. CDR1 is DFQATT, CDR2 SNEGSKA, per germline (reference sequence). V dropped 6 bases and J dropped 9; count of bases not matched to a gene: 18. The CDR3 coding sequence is TGCAGTGCCATCAACTCGGCTAGCGGGGTACAGGGTGAGCAGTTCTTC. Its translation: CSAINSASGVQGEQFF.

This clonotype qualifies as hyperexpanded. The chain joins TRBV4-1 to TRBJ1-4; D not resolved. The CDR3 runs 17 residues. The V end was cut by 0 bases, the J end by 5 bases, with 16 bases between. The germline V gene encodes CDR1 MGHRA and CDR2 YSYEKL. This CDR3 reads CASSQDLNRGYNEKLFF. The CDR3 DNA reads TGCGCCAGCAGCCAAGATCTAAATAGAGGGTACAATGAAAAACTGTTTTTT.

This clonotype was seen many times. CDR3 loop: CAISEREGLYGYTF. CDR3 nucleotide sequence: TGTGCCATCAGTGAACGAGAGGGTTTATATGGCTACACCTTC. The chain uses TRBV10-3 and TRBJ1-2; D gene uncertain. The CDR3 sequence is 14 residues long. Germline CDR1 reads ENHRY; CDR2 reads SYGVKD. V was clipped by 3 bases and J by 5 bases, with 13 bases between them.

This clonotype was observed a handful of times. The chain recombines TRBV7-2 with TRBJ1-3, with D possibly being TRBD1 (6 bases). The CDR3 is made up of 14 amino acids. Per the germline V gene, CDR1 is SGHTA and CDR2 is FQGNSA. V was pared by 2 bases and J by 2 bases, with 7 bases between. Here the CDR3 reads CASSLNRAGNTIYF. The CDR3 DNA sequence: TGTGCCAGCAGCTTAAACAGGGCTGGAAACACCATATATTTT.

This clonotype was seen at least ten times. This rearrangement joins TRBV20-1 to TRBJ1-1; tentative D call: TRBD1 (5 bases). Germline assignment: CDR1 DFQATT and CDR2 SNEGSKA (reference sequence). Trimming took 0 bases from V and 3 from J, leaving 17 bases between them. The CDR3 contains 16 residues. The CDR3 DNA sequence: TGCAGTGCTAGAGACGACCGGGACCCTGTTTACACTGAAGCTTTCTTT. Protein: CSARDDRDPVYTEAFF.

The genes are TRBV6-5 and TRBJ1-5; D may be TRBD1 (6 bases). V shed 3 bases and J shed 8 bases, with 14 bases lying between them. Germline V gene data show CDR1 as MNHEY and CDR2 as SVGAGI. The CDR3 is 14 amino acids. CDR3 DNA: TGTGCCAGCAGTTATGGCAGGGGTCATAAGCCCCAGCATTTT. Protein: CASSYGRGHKPQHF.